In its sample, the clone carrying this T cell receptor (beta chain) was seen many times. Unmatched junction bases numbered 6, after V lost 4 bases and J lost 4 bases. Germline V gives CDR1 DFQATT, CDR2 SNEGSKA (reference sequence). This CDR3 has 14 residues. The sample comes from a study of blood T cells in healthy people across ages. A sample-barcoded 5' primer and a J-beta primer mix were used in a second PCR of about 6 to 12 cycles. TCRdb called the 5' RACE reads again in MiXCR, with one record for every CDR3 protein. The repertoire holds about 650,000 distinct CDR3 sequences, with over 40% as singletons.

The source is a woman at least 80 years old in good health. The specimen sequenced was blood. The chain has TRBV20-1 and TRBJ2-3; TRBD2 agrees at 9 bases. The CDR3 protein is CSANVPSGADTQYF. The CDR3 region has the DNA TGCAGTGCTAACGTTCCTAGCGGGGCAGATACGCAGTATTTT.